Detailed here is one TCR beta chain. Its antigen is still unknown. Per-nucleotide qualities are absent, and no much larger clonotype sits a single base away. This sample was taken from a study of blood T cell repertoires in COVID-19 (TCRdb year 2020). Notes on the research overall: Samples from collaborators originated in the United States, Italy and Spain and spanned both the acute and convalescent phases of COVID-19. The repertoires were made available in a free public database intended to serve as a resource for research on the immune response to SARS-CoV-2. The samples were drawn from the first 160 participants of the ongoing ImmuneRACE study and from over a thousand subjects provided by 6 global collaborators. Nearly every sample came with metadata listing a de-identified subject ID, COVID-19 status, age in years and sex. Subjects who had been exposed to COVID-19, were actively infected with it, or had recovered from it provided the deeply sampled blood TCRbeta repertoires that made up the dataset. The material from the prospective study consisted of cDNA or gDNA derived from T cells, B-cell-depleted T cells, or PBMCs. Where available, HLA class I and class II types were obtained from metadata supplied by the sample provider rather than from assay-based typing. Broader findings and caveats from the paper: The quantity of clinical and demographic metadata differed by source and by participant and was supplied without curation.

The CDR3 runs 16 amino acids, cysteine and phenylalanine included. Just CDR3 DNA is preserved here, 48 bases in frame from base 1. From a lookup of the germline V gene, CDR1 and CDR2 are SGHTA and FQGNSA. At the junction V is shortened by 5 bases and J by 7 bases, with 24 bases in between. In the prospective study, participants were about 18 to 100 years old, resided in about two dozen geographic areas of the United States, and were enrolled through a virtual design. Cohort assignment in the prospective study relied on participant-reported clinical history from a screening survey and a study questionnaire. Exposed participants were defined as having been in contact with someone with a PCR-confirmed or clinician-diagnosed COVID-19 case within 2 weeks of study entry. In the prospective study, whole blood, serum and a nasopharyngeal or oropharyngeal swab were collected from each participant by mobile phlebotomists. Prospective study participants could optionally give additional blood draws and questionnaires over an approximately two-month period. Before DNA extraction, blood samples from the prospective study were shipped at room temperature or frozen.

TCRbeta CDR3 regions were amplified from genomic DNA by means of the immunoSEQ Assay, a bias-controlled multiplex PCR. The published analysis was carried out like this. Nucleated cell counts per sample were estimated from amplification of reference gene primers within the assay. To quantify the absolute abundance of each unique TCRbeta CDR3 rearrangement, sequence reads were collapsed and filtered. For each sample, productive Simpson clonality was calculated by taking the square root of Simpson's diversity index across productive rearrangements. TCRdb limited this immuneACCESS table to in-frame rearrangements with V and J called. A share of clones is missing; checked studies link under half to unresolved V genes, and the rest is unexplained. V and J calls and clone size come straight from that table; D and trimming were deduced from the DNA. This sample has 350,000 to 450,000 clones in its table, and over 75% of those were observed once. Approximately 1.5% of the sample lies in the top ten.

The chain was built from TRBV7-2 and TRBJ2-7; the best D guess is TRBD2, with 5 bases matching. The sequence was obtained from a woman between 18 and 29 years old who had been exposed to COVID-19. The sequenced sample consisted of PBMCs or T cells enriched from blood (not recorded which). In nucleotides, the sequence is TGTGCCAGCAGCCCGACCCCCCGATCCCCCACGGGGGAGCAGTACTTC. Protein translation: CASSPTPRSPTGEQYF. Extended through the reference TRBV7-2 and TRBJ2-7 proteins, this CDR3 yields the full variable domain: GAGVSQSPSNKVTEKGKDVELRCDPISGHTALYWYRQSLGQGLEFLIYFQGNSAPDKSGLPSDRFSAERTGGSVSTLTIQRTQQEDSAVYLCASSPTPRSPTGEQYFGPGTRLTVT.